The 10 T cell receptor beta chains given below trace back to one sample, sequenced in a study of T cells in Graves' hyperthyroidism and ophthalmopathy. Amplification of TCR beta CDR3 regions used RNA as the template. First-round RT-PCR of the TCR CDR3 relied on the HTBI primer set. TCRdb redid the calling of the multiplex PCR reads with MiXCR, one entry per CDR3 protein. The sample holds 600,000 or so distinct CDR3 sequences, around 46% seen once. Sequenced input: peripheral blood or thyroid tissue (not recorded which). Every receptor here comes from a young woman with Graves' hyperthyroidism.

The chain links TRBV29-1 to TRBJ2-5, with 12 positions matching TRBD2. Germline-derived CDR1 and CDR2 are SQVTM and ANQGSEA. The CDR3 has 13 residues. The CDR3 DNA sequence: TGCAGACCACTAGCGGGAGGCTGGGAGACCCAGTACTTC. Translating gives CRPLAGGWETQYF.

Only a few counts were recorded for this clonotype. The rearrangement joins TRBV7-9 to TRBJ2-7; D remains unclear. V lost 5 bases, J lost 0 bases, and 14 bases lay in between. Germline lookup yields CDR1 SEHNR and CDR2 FQNEAQ (reference sequence). The CDR3 is made up of 15 amino acids. DNA for the CDR3: TGTGCCAGCAGCCCCGAATACTTACGCTCCTACGAGCAGTACTTC. Its translation: CASSPEYLRSYEQYF.

This chain joins TRBV5-1 and TRBJ1-1, with 7 positions matching TRBD1. With 7 bases clipped from V and 0 bases from J, the junction kept 9 bases outside the gene matches. Germline V gene lookup returns CDR1 SGHRS and CDR2 YFSETQ. The CDR3 totals 15 residues. The CDR3 DNA reads as TGCGCCAGCGCCCTGGGGGGACAGCTGAACACTGAAGCTTTCTTT. As protein: CASALGGQLNTEAFF. The full variable domain, with the rest looked up from reference TRBV5-1 and TRBJ1-1, is KAGVTQTPRYLIKTRGQQVTLSCSPISGHRSVSWYQQTPGQGLQFLFEYFSETQRNKGNFPGRFSGRQFSNSRSEMNVSTLELGDSALYLCASALGGQLNTEAFFGQGTRLTVV.

The chain has TRBV6-4 and TRBJ2-5; unclear D gene. There are 14 residues in the CDR3. V gave up 5 bases and J gave up 2 bases, with 12 bases separating them. Per the germline V gene, CDR1 is MRHNA and CDR2 is SNTAGT. The DNA for the CDR3 is TGTGCCAGCAGTTACGAGAAAATACAAGAGACCCAGTACTTC. Residues: CASSYEKIQETQYF.

The chain uses TRBV2 and TRBJ2-5; D is perhaps TRBD2 (6 bases). Trimming cost V 0 bases and J 7 bases, with 18 bases left between them. The germline V gene encodes CDR1 SNHLY and CDR2 FYNNEI. The CDR3 sequence is 16 residues long. CDR3 coding DNA: TGTGCCAGCAGTGAAGCGGGAGTGAACCGGAGGGTGACCCAGTACTTC. Its translation: CASSEAGVNRRVTQYF.

This clonotype was seen ten or more times. The chain couples TRBV15 to TRBJ1-1; D is uncertain. Germline lookup yields CDR1 LNHNV and CDR2 YYDKDF (reference sequence). V lost 4 bases and J 4 bases, leaving 16 bases between the germline ends. This CDR3 is 15 amino acids long. In nucleotides, the CDR3 is TGTGCCACCAGCACGGCGCAGCCGCCGGGCACTGAAGCTTTCTTT. Protein product: CATSTAQPPGTEAFF.

In nucleotides, the CDR3 is TGTGCCAGCAGCTTAACGGCGGGTTCGGTCAACGTCCTGACTTTC. Translation: CASSLTAGSVNVLTF. The chain uses TRBV7-3 and TRBJ2-6; tentatively, D is TRBD2 (5 bases). Trimming took off 0 bases at V and 9 bases at J, with 12 bases between the two ends. The germline CDR1 and CDR2 sequences are SGHTA and FQGTGA. The CDR3 is made up of 15 amino acids. The complete variable domain, with remaining parts taken from reference TRBV7-3 and TRBJ2-6, reads GAGVSQTPSNKVTEKGKYVELRCDPISGHTALYWYRQSLGQGPEFLIYFQGTGAADDSGLPNDRFFAVRPEGSVSTLKIQRTERGDSAVYLCASSLTAGSVNVLTFGAGSRLTVL.

This clonotype was picked up many times. This chain uses TRBV29-1 with TRBJ1-6; 9 bases align to TRBD1. Trimming removed 6 bases from V and 7 bases from J; junction bases left unmatched: 4. This CDR3 is built from 13 residues. Per the germline V gene, CDR1 is SQVTM and CDR2 is ANQGSEA. The DNA of the CDR3 is TGCAGCGTGGCCGGGACAGGGAATTCACCCCTCCACTTT. Protein sequence: CSVAGTGNSPLHF.

The chain links TRBV10-2 to TRBJ2-7; 11 bases fit TRBD2. The CDR3 loop spans 17 amino acids. V lost 0 bases and J lost 2; bases outside the gene matches: 6. Germline V gives CDR1 WSHSY, CDR2 SAAADI. The CDR3 loop reads CASSESQRLAGPYEQYF. In DNA form, the CDR3 reads TGCGCCAGCAGTGAGTCCCAGAGACTAGCGGGACCCTACGAGCAGTACTTC.

As for this clonotype: A read error may explain this, as a much larger clone is one base away. V gene TRBV2 combines with J gene TRBJ1-1, with D unclear. CDR1 is SNHLY, CDR2 FYNNEI, per germline. This CDR3 contains 12 residues. CDR3 loop: CTSSPTASAGFF. The CDR3 DNA reads TGTACCAGCAGCCCGACGGCCTCAGCAGGTTTCTTT.